This TCR beta chain is drawn from a study of blood T cell repertoires in COVID-19. This clone came up a few times. The CDR3 loop spans 15 amino acids. Germline CDR1 reads SGHNT; CDR2 reads YYREEE (reference sequence). With 3 bases removed from V and 7 bases from J, the gap between germline ends came to 14 bases. Repertoires were generated with immunoSEQ multiplex PCR, while TCRdb's copy carries only in-frame clones and drops some. The table has about 400,000 clones, 86% seen once. The specimen was peripheral blood. The sequence came from a woman aged 25 to 39 with active or convalescent COVID-19. This chain joins TRBV5-4 and TRBJ1-6, with D possibly being TRBD1 (6 bases). The CDR3 DNA is TGTGCCAGCAGCTACCCCGGGGGGGCCAATTCACCCCTCCACTTT. This gives the protein CASSYPGGANSPLHF.